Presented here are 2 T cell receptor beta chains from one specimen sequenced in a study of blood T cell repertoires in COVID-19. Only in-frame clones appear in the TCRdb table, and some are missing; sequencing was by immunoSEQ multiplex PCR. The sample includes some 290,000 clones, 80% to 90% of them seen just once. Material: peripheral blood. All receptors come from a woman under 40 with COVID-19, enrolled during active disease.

CDR3 nucleotide sequence: TGTGCCAGCAGTTACAACGGGGGGCGGTCCTACGAGCAGTACTTC. This codes for CASSYNGGRSYEQYF. The chain uses TRBV6-6 and TRBJ2-7; a possible D gene is TRBD2 (7 bases). Germline CDR1 reads MNHNY; CDR2 reads SVGAGI (reference sequence). The CDR3 is 15 residues long. The V and J ends lost 2 bases and 1 base respectively, with 12 bases between them.

CDR3 in amino acids: CASSSLETQYF. The CDR3, as DNA: TGCGCCAGCAGCTCACTGGAGACCCAGTACTTC. The gene calls are TRBV5-1 and TRBJ2-5; D uncertain. Germline CDR1 is SGHRS and CDR2 is YFSETQ. V was trimmed by 3 bases and J by 5 bases, leaving 5 bases between them. The CDR3 totals 11 residues. Full variable domain (missing parts from reference TRBV5-1 and TRBJ2-5): KAGVTQTPRYLIKTRGQQVTLSCSPISGHRSVSWYQQTPGQGLQFLFEYFSETQRNKGNFPGRFSGRQFSNSRSEMNVSTLELGDSALYLCASSSLETQYFGPGTRLLVL.